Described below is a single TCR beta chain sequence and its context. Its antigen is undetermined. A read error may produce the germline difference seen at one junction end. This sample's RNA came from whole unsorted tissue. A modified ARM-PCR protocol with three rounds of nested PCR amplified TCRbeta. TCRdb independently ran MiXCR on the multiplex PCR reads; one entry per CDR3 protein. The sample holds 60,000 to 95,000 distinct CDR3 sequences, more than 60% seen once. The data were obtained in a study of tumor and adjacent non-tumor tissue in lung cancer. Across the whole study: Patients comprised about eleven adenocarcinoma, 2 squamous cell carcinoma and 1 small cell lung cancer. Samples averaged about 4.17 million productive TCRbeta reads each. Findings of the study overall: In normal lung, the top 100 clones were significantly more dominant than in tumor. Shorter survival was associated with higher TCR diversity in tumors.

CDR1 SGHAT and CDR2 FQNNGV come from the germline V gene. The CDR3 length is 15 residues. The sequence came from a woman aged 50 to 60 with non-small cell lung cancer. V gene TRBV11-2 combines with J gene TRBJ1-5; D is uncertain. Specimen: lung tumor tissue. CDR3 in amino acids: CASSIEHRGSQPQHF. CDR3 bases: TGTGCCAGCAGCATAGAACATAGAGGTTCCCAGCCCCAGCATTTT.